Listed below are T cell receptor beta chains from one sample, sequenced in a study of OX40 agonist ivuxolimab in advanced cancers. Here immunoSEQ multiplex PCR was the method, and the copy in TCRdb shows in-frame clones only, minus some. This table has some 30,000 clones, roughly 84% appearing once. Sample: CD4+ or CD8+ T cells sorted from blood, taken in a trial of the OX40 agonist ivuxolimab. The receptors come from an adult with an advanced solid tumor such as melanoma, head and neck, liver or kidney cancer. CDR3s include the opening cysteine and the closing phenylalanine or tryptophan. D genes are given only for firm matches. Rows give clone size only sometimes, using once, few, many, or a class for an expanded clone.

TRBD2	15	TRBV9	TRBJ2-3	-	CASSVSGTSTDTQYF	TGTGCCAGCAGCGTAAGCGGGACTAGCACAGATACGCAGTATTTT
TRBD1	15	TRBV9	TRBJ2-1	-	CASSVGDRDPNEQFF	TGTGCCAGCAGCGTAGGAGACAGGGACCCTAATGAGCAGTTCTTC
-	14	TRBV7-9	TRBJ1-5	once	CASSLGGANQPQHF	TGTGCCAGCAGCTTAGGAGGGGCCAATCAGCCCCAGCATTTT
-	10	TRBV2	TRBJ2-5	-	CASSGGTQYF	TGTGCCAGCAGTGGGGGGACCCAGTACTTC
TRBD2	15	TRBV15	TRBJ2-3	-	CATSRASGGPDTQYF	TGTGCCACCAGCAGGGCTAGCGGGGGGCCAGATACGCAGTATTTT
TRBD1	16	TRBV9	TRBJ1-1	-	CASSSWDREKNTEAFF	TGTGCCAGCAGCTCCTGGGACAGGGAAAAGAACACTGAAGCTTTCTTT
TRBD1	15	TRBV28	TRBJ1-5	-	CASSSRTGGNQPQHF	TGTGCCAGCAGTTCGCGGACAGGGGGCAATCAGCCCCAGCATTTT
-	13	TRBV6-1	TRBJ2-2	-	CASSEQHTGELFF	TGTGCCAGCAGTGAACAACACACCGGGGAGCTGTTTTTT
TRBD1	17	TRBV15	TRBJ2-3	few	CATSRDIDRGRWDTQYF	TGTGCCACCAGCAGAGACATTGACAGGGGGCGTTGGGATACGCAGTATTTT
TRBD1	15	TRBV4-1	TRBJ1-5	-	CASSQDPTGGQPQHF	TGCGCCAGCAGCCAAGATCCCACAGGGGGTCAGCCCCAGCATTTT
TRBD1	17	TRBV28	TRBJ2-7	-	CASSLPTGGSSSYEQYF	TGTGCCAGCAGTCTCCCGACAGGGGGTTCAAGCTCCTACGAGCAGTACTTC
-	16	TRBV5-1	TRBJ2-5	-	CASSLGRGEFRETQYF	TGCGCCAGCAGCTTGGGACGGGGAGAGTTCAGAGAGACCCAGTACTTC
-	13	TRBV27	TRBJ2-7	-	CASSLKGSYEQYF	TGTGCCAGCAGTTTGAAAGGGTCCTACGAGCAGTACTTC
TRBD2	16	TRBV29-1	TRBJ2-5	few	CSVEDLSGGAQETQYF	TGCAGCGTTGAAGATCTAAGCGGGGGGGCCCAAGAGACCCAGTACTTC
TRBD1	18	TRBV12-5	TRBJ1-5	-	CASGSGTGGRYSNQPQHF	TGTGCTAGTGGTTCGGGGACAGGGGGCCGTTATAGCAATCAGCCCCAGCATTTT
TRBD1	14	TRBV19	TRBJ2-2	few	CASSWDRGTGELFF	TGTGCCAGTAGCTGGGACAGGGGGACCGGGGAGCTGTTTTTT
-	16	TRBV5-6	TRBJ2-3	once	CASSPPGFGVRDTQYF	TGTGCCAGCAGCCCACCCGGGTTTGGGGTTAGAGATACGCAGTATTTT
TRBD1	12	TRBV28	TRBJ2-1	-	CASNRGYNEQFF	TGTGCCAGCAACAGGGGGTACAATGAGCAGTTCTTC
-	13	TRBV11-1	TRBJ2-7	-	CASSLGRDYEQYF	TGTGCCAGCAGCCTCGGACGGGACTACGAGCAGTACTTC
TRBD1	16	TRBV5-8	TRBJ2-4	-	CASSSTGGDSKNIQYF	TGTGCCAGCAGCTCTACAGGGGGCGATTCGAAAAACATTCAGTACTTC
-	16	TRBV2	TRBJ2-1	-	CASLGTRRGSYNEQFF	TGTGCCAGCCTCGGAACGAGGCGGGGCTCCTACAATGAGCAGTTCTTC
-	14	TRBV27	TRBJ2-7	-	CASRGAGFFDEQYF	TGTGCCAGCAGGGGGGCGGGGTTCTTCGACGAGCAGTACTTC
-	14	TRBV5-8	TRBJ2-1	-	CASSYRDTQLYQFF	TGTGCCAGCAGCTACCGGGACACCCAACTGTATCAGTTCTTC
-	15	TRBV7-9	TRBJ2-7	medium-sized	CASSPEDSPLYEQYF	TGTGCCAGCAGCCCAGAGGATAGCCCCCTTTACGAGCAGTACTTC
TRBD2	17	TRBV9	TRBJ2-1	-	CASSVLPTSGLYNEQFF	TGTGCCAGCAGCGTACTCCCAACTAGCGGGTTGTACAATGAGCAGTTCTTC
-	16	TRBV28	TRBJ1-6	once	CASTNTGSSYNSPLHF	TGTGCCAGCACAAATACAGGGAGCTCCTATAATTCACCCCTCCACTTT
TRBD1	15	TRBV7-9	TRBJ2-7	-	CASSRKGTGGREQYF	TGTGCCAGCAGTCGCAAAGGGACAGGGGGTAGAGAGCAGTACTTC
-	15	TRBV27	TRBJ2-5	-	CASSLIQEKHVTQYF	TGTGCCAGCAGTTTAATCCAGGAAAAGCATGTGACCCAGTACTTC
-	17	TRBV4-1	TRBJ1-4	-	CASSQETYHATNEKLFF	TGCGCCAGCAGCCAAGAAACGTATCATGCAACTAATGAAAAACTGTTTTTT
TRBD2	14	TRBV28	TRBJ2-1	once	CAFGPSGRRNEQFF	TGTGCCTTCGGCCCTAGCGGGAGAAGAAATGAGCAGTTCTTC
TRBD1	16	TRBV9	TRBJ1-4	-	CASSPRGGQGIEKLFF	TGTGCCAGCAGCCCTAGGGGGGGACAGGGTATTGAAAAACTGTTTTTT
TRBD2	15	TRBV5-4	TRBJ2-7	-	CASSLVPGGPYEQYF	TGTGCCAGCAGCTTAGTTCCGGGAGGGCCTTACGAGCAGTACTTC
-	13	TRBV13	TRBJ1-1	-	CASSVVSGTEAFF	TGTGCCAGCAGCGTCGTAAGTGGAACTGAAGCTTTCTTT
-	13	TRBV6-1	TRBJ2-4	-	CAGSTRKSDIQYF	TGTGCCGGCTCGACCCGTAAATCGGACATTCAGTACTTC
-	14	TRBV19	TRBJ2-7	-	CASSIKKGTYEQYF	TGTGCCAGTAGTATTAAAAAGGGGACCTACGAGCAGTACTTC
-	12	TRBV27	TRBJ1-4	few	CASSLGGEKLFF	TGTGCCAGCAGTTTGGGGGGAGAAAAACTGTTTTTT
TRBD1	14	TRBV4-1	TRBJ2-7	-	CASSQYQGADEQYF	TGCGCCAGCAGCCAATATCAGGGGGCGGACGAGCAGTACTTC
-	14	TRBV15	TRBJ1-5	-	CATSPYTINQPQHF	TGTGCCACCAGCCCGTACACTATCAATCAGCCCCAGCATTTT
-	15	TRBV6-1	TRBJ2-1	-	CASAPATGEYNEQFF	TGTGCCAGCGCTCCCGCTACGGGGGAATACAATGAGCAGTTCTTC
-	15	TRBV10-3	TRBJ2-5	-	CAISDPSEAGETQYF	TGTGCCATCAGTGACCCCTCGGAGGCAGGGGAGACCCAGTACTTC
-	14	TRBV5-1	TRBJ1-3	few	CASSFGGYGNTIYF	TGTGCCAGCAGCTTTGGTGGGTACGGAAACACCATATATTTT
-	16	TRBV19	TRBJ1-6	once	CASRPVVGGYNSPLHF	TGTGCCAGCCGCCCCGTCGTCGGGGGCTATAATTCACCCCTCCACTTT
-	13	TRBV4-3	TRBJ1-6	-	CASSLSGPSPLHF	TGCGCCAGCAGCCTTTCGGGCCCTTCACCCCTCCACTTT
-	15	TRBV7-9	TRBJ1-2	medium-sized	CASSLNAGAFKGYTF	TGTGCCAGCAGCTTAAATGCAGGGGCGTTTAAAGGCTACACCTTC
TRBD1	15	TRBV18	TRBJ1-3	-	CASSPRTGGRNTIYF	TGTGCCAGCTCACCACGGACAGGGGGCAGAAACACCATATATTTT